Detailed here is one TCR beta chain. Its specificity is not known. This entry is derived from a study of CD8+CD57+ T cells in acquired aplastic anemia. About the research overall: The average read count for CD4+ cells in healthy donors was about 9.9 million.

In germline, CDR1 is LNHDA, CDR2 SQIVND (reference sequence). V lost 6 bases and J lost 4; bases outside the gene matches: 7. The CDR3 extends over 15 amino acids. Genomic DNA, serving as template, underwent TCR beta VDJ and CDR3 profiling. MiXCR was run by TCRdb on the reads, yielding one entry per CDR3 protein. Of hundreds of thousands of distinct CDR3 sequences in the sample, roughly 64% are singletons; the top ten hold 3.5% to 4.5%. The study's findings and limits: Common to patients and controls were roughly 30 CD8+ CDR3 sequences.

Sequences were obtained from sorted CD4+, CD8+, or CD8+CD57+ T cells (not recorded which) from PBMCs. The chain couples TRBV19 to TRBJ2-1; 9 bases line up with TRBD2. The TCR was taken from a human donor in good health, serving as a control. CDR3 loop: CASSLTSGPYNEQFF. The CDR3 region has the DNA TGTGCCAGTAGCCTAACTAGCGGGCCTTACAATGAGCAGTTCTTC.